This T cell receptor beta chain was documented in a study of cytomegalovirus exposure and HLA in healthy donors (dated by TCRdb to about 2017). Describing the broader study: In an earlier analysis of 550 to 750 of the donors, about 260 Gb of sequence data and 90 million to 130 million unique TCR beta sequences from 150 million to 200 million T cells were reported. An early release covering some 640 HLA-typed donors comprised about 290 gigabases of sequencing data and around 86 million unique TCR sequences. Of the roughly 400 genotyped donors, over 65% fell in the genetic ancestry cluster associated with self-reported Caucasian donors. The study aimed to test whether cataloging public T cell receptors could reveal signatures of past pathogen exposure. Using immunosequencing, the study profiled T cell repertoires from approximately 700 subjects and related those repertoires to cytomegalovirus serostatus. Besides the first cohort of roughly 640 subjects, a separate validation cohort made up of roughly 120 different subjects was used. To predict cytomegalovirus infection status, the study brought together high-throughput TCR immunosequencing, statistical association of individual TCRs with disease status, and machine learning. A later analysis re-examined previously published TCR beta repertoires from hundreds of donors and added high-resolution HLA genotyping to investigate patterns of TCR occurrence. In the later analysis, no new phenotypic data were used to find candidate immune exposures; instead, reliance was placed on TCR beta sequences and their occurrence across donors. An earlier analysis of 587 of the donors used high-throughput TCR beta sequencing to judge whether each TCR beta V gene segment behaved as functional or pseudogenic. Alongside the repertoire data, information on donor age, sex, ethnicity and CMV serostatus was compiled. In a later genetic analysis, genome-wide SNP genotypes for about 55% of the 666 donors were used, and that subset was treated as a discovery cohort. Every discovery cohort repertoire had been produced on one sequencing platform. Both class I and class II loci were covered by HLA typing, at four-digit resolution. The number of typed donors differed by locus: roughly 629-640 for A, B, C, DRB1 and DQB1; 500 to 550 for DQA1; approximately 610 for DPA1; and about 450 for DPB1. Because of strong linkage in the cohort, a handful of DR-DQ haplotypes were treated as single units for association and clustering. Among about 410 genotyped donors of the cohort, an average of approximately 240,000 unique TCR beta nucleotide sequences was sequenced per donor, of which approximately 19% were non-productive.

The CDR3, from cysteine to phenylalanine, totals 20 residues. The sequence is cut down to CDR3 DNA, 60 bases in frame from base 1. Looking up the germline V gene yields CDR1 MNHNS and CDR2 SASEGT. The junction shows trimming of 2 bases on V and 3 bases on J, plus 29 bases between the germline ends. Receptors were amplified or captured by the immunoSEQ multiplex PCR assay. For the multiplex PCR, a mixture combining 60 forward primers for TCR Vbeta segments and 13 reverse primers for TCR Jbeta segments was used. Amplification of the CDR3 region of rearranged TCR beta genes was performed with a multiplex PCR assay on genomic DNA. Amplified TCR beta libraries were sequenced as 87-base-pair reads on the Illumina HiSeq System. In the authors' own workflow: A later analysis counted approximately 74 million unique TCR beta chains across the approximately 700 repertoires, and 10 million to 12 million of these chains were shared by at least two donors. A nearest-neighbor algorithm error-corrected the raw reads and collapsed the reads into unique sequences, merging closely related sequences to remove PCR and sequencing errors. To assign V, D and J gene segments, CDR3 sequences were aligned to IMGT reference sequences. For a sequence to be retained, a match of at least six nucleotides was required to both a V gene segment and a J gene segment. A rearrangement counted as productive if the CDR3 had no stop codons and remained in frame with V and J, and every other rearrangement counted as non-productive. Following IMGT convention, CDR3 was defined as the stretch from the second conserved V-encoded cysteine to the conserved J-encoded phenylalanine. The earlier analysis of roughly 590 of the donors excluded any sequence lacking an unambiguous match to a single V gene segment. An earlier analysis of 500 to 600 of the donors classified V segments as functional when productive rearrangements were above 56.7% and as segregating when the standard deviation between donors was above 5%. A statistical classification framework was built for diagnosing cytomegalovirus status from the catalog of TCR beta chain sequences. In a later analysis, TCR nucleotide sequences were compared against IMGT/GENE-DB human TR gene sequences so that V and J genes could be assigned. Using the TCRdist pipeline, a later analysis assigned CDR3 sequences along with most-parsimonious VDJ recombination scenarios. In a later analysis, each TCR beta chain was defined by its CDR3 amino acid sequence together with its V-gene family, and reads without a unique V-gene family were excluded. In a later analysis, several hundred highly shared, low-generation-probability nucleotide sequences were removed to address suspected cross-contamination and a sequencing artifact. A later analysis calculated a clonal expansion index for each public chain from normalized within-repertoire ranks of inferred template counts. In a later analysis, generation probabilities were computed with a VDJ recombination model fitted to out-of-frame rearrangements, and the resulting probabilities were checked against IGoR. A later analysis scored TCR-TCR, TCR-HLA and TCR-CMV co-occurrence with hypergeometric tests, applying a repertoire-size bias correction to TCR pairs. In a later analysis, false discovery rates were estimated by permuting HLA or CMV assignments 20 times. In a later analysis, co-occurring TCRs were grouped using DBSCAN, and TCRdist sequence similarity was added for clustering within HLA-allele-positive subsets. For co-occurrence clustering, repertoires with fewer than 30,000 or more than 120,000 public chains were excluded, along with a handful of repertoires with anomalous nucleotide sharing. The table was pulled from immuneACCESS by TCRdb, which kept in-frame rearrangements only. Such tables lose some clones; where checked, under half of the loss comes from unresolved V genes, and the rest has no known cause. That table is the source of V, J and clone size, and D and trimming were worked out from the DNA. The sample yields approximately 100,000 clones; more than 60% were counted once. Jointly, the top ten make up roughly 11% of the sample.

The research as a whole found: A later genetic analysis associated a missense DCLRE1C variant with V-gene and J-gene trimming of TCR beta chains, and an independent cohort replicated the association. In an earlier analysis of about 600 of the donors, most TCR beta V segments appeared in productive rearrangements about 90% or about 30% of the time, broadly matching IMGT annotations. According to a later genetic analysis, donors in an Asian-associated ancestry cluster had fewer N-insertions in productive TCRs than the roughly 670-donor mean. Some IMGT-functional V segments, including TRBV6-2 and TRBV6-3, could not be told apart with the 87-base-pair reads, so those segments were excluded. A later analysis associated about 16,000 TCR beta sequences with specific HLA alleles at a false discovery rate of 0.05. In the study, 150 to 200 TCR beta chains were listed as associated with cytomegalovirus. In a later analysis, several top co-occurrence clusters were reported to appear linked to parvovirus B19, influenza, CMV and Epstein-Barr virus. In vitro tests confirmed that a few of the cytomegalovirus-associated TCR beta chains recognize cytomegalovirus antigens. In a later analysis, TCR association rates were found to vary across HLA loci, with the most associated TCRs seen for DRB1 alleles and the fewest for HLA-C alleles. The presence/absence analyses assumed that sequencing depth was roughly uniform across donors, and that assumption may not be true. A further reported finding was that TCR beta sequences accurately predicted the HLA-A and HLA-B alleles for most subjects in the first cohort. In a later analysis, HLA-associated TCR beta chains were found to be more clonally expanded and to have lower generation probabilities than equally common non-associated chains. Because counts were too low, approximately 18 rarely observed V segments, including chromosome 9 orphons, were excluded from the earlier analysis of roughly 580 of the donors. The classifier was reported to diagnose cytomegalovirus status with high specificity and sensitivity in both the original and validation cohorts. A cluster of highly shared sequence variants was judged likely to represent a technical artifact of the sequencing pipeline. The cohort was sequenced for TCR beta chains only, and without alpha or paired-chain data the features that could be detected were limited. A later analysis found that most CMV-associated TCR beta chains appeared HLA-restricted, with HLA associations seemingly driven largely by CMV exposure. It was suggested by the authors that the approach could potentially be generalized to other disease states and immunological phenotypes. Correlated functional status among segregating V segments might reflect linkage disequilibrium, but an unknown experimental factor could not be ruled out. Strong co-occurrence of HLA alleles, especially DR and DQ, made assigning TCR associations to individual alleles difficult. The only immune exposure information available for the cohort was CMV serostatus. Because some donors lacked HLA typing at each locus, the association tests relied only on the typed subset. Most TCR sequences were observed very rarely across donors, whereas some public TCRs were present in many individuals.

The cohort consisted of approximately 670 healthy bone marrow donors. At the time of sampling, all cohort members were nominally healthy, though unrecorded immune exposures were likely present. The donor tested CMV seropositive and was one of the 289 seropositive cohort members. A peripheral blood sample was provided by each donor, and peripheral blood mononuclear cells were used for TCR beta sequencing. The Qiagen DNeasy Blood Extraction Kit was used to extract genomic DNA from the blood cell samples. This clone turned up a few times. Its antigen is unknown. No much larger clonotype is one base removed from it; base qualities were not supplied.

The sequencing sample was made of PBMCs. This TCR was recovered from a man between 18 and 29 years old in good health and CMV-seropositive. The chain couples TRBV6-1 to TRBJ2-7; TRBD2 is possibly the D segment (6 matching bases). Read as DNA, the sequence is TGTGCCAGCAGTGAAAACGTACTACCCCGCGGGGCCCATCGGCTCTACGAGCAGTACTTC. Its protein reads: CASSENVLPRGAHRLYEQYF.